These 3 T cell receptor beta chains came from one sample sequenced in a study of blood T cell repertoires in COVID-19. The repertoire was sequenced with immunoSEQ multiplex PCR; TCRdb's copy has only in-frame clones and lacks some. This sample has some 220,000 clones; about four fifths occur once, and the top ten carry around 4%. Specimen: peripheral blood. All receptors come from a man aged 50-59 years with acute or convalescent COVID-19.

CDR3 amino acids: CASWGEYGYTF. Written as DNA, the CDR3 is TGTGCCAGTTGGGGAGAATATGGCTACACCTTC. This chain uses TRBV19 with TRBJ1-2; D is unclear. The CDR3 has 11 amino acids. Trimming shortened V by 8 bases and J by 5 bases, and 9 bases separated the two germline ends. The germline gives CDR1 LNHDA, CDR2 SQIVND (reference sequence).

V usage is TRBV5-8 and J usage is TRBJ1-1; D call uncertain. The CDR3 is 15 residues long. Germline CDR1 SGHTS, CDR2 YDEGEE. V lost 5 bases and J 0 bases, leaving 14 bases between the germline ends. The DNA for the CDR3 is TGTGCCAGCAGATCATCGGGGTTCTTGAACACTGAAGCTTTCTTT. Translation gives CASRSSGFLNTEAFF.

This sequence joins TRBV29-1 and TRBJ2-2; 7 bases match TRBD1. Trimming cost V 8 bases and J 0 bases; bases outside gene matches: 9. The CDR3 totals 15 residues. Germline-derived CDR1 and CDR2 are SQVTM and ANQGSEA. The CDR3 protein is CSTRAGTANTGELFF. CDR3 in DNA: TGCAGCACGAGAGCCGGGACAGCGAACACCGGGGAGCTGTTTTTT.